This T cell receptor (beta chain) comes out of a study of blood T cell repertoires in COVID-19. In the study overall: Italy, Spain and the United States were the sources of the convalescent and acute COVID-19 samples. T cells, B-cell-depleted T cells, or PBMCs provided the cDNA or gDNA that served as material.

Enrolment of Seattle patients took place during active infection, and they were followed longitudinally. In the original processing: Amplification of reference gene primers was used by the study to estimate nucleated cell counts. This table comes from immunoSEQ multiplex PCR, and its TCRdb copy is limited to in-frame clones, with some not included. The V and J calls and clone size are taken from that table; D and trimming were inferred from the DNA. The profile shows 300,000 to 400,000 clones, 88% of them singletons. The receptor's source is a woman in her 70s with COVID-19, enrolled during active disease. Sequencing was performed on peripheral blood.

For the CDR3, the DNA is TGTGCCAGCAGCGTACTAGGCTATGGCTACACCTTC. Encoded protein: CASSVLGYGYTF. This chain connects TRBV9 to TRBJ1-2, with D hard to call. Between the trimmed V and J ends, which lost 1 base and 4 bases, there was a span of 5 bases. This CDR3 spans 12 amino acids. Germline V lookup: CDR1 SGDLS, CDR2 YYNGEE. The variable domain in full, with the rest retrieved from reference TRBV9 and TRBJ1-2, is DSGVTQTPKHLITATGQRVTLRCSPRSGDLSVYWYQQSLDQGLQFLIQYYNGEERAKGNILERFSAQQFPDLHSELNLSSLELGDSALYFCASSVLGYGYTFGSGTRLTVV.